Shown below are 27 T cell receptor beta chains from a single sample sequenced in a study of shared clonotypes between healthy human individuals. Some clones are missing from TCRdb's copy, which holds only in-frame ones; the method was immunoSEQ multiplex PCR. The table shows some 1.5 million clones, with over 95% occurring only once. Sequencing was carried out using naive CD4+ T cells sorted from blood. Subset of the sample: CD45RA+ positively selected. Every receptor here comes from a man in his thirties or forties in good health.

The chain employs TRBV11-2 and TRBJ2-3; D call uncertain. This CDR3 has 13 amino acids. Trimming cost V 0 bases and J 10 bases, with 11 bases left between them. CDR1 and CDR2 from the germline V gene are SGHAT and FQNNGV. The CDR3 loop is CASSLDVAYPQYF. CDR3 bases: TGTGCCAGCAGCTTAGATGTGGCCTATCCGCAGTATTTT.

The chain employs TRBV6-1 and TRBJ2-2; 8 bases fit TRBD1. The CDR3 extends over 14 amino acids. CDR1 and CDR2 (germline): MNHNS, SASEGT. V was clipped by 6 bases and J by 1 base; unmatched bases: 1. This CDR3 reads CASRGQVNTGELFF. The CDR3, as DNA: TGTGCCAGCAGGGGACAGGTGAACACCGGGGAGCTGTTTTTT.

V gene TRBV27 combines with J gene TRBJ1-2, with a possible D match to TRBD1 (5 bases). Between the trimmed V and J ends, which lost 3 bases and 3 bases, there was a span of 11 bases. Germline-derived CDR1 and CDR2 are MNHEY and SMNVEV (reference sequence). CDR3 length equals 14 residues. The CDR3, as DNA: TGTGCCAGCAGTTTCATCCGGGACCACTATGGCTACACCTTC. Its protein is CASSFIRDHYGYTF.

A single count supports this clone. The gene calls are TRBV7-2 and TRBJ2-1, with D perhaps TRBD2 (6 bases). The germline CDR1 and CDR2 sequences are SGHTA and FQGNSA. This CDR3 region has 15 residues. Trimming removed 3 bases from V and 0 bases from J, with 9 bases in between. CDR3: CASSLGDFSYNEQFF. The DNA for the CDR3 is TGTGCCAGCAGCTTGGGGGACTTCTCCTACAATGAGCAGTTCTTC. Full variable domain (rest looked up from reference TRBV7-2 and TRBJ2-1): GAGVSQSPSNKVTEKGKDVELRCDPISGHTALYWYRQSLGQGLEFLIYFQGNSAPDKSGLPSDRFSAERTGGSVSTLTIQRTQQEDSAVYLCASSLGDFSYNEQFFGPGTRLTVL.

In its sample, this clone was seen once. The V gene is TRBV6-4, the J gene TRBJ2-1, with TRBD2 identical over 7 bases. The junction had 11 bases not matched to a gene; V was cut back by 4 bases and J by 8 bases. The germline gives CDR1 MRHNA, CDR2 SNTAGT. CDR3 length: 15 amino acids. Written as DNA, the CDR3 is TGTGCCAGCAGTGTACTTCTTGCGGGAGTGGATGAGCAGTTCTTC. As protein: CASSVLLAGVDEQFF.

This clone was observed once. The chain recombines TRBV7-2 with TRBJ2-2; possibly TRBD1 for D (6 bases). CDR3 length equals 15 residues. V was cut by 3 bases and J by 6 bases, with 14 bases left in between. CDR1 SGHTA and CDR2 FQGNSA come from the germline V gene. As DNA, the CDR3 is TGTGCCAGCAGCTTCGACAGGATTCTGGCCGGGGAGCTGTTTTTT. Translated: CASSFDRILAGELFF.

This clone was observed once. This chain connects TRBV19 to TRBJ2-5; TRBD2 matches 9 bases. The germline V gene has CDR1 LNHDA and CDR2 SQIVND (reference sequence). This CDR3 has 14 residues. Trimming took 1 base from V and 6 from J; bases not matched to a gene: 3. The CDR3 here is CASSIAAGGKTQYF. CDR3 in DNA: TGTGCCAGTAGTATAGCGGCGGGAGGGAAGACCCAGTACTTC. Full variable domain (rest looked up from reference TRBV19 and TRBJ2-5): DGGITQSPKYLFRKEGQNVTLSCEQNLNHDAMYWYRQDPGQGLRLIYYSQIVNDFQKGDIAEGYSVSREKKESFPLTVTSAQKNPTAFYLCASSIAAGGKTQYFGPGTRLLVL.

This clone has only one observation. V gene TRBV19 combines with J gene TRBJ2-7; tentative D call: TRBD1 (5 bases). CDR1 is LNHDA and CDR2 is SQIVND in the germline V gene (reference sequence). V lost 6 bases and J lost 3, with 18 bases in between. This CDR3 has 15 amino acids. CDR3 in DNA: TGTGCCAGTAGGGGAACAGGAGACCACGGCTACGAGCAGTACTTC. The encoded protein is CASRGTGDHGYEQYF.

This sequence joins TRBV6-5 and TRBJ2-7; weak D call: TRBD1 (6 bases). The V and J ends lost 5 bases and 1 base respectively, with 9 bases between them. CDR3 length: 13 residues. The germline gives CDR1 MNHEY, CDR2 SVGAGI. The CDR3 DNA reads TGTGCCAGCAGTGGGACACCTTCCTACGAGCAGTACTTC. This encodes CASSGTPSYEQYF.

This chain connects TRBV4-1 to TRBJ2-2, with D tentatively TRBD1 (6 bases). This CDR3 is 16 amino acids long. CDR1 is MGHRA, CDR2 YSYEKL, per germline. V was pared by 0 bases and J by 8 bases, with 16 bases between. CDR3 amino acids: CASSQDSSGAGGELFF. Written as DNA, the CDR3 is TGCGCCAGCAGCCAAGACTCGTCAGGGGCTGGGGGGGAGCTGTTTTTT.

This clone was observed once. This chain uses TRBV18 with TRBJ2-7, with TRBD2 matching over 13 bases. V lost 6 bases and J lost 0; bases outside the gene matches: 2. The germline gives CDR1 KGHSH, CDR2 LQKENI. The CDR3 spans 15 residues. CDR3: CASSRTSGGSYEQYF. CDR3 DNA sequence: TGTGCCAGCTCCCGGACTAGCGGGGGCTCCTACGAGCAGTACTTC.

This clone was observed a single time. V usage is TRBV6-6 and J usage is TRBJ2-2; possibly TRBD1 or TRBD2 for D (5 bases each). CDR3 length: 16 amino acids. The V end was cut by 2 bases, the J end by 8 bases, with 18 bases between. The germline gives CDR1 MNHNY, CDR2 SVGAGI (reference sequence). DNA of the CDR3: TGTGCCAGCAGTTACACCGGGACGATAAGTTTTGGGGAGCTGTTTTTT. It yields the protein CASSYTGTISFGELFF.

The chain joins TRBV28 to TRBJ2-6; D possibly corresponds to TRBD1 (6 bases). The germline CDR1 and CDR2 sequences are MDHEN and SYDVKM. The V end was cut by 6 bases, the J end by 12 bases, with 15 bases between. CDR3 length: 13 amino acids. The CDR3 DNA sequence: TGTGCCAGCAGACCAGGGGCCCCTAGCGTCCTGACTTTC. Translation: CASRPGAPSVLTF. Full variable domain (rest looked up from reference TRBV28 and TRBJ2-6): DVKVTQSSRYLVKRTGEKVFLECVQDMDHENMFWYRQDPGLGLRLIYFSYDVKMKEKGDIPEGYSVSREKKERFSLILESASTNQTSMYLCASRPGAPSVLTFGAGSRLTVL.

The V gene is TRBV18, the J gene TRBJ1-1, with 11 bases matching TRBD1. The CDR3 runs 15 residues. Losses at the gene ends were 3 bases for V and 11 bases for J; bases not matched to a gene: 11. Germline CDR1 is KGHSH and CDR2 is LQKENI. CDR3: CASSPARAWDRGAFF. CDR3 coding DNA: TGTGCCAGCTCACCCGCACGAGCTTGGGACAGGGGGGCTTTCTTT.

The J gene is TRBJ1-3, the V gene TRBV7-3; D unclear. This CDR3 comprises 14 residues. The ends were cut back, 4 bases at V and 2 bases at J, with 9 bases in the middle. Germline V gene sequence: CDR1 SGHTA, CDR2 FQGTGA. The CDR3 DNA is TGTGCCAGCAGCTCGGTGGTCCCTGGAAACACCATATATTTT. Its protein is CASSSVVPGNTIYF. The variable domain in full, completed from reference TRBV7-3 and TRBJ1-3, reads GAGVSQTPSNKVTEKGKYVELRCDPISGHTALYWYRQSLGQGPEFLIYFQGTGAADDSGLPNDRFFAVRPEGSVSTLKIQRTERGDSAVYLCASSSVVPGNTIYFGEGSWLTVV.

The J gene is TRBJ2-5, the V gene TRBV11-2; 11 nucleotides align to TRBD2. Germline lookup yields CDR1 SGHAT and CDR2 FQNNGV. This CDR3 spans 16 amino acids. Trimming at V came to 6 bases and at J to 4 bases, leaving 10 bases not matched to a gene. The CDR3 protein is CASRPVTSGITETQYF. As DNA, the CDR3 is TGTGCCAGCAGGCCCGTGACTAGCGGGATAACAGAGACCCAGTACTTC.

The chain couples TRBV7-2 to TRBJ1-2; 8 nucleotides match TRBD1. The J segment lost 2 bases and the V segment lost 6 bases, leaving 8 bases of the junction unmatched. The germline CDR1 and CDR2 sequences are SGHTA and FQGNSA. The CDR3 is made up of 15 amino acids. The DNA of the CDR3 is TGTGCCAGCAGATATCCGGGACAGGTGAACTATGGCTACACCTTC. Protein product: CASRYPGQVNYGYTF. The full variable domain, rest sourced from reference TRBV7-2 and TRBJ1-2, is GAGVSQSPSNKVTEKGKDVELRCDPISGHTALYWYRQSLGQGLEFLIYFQGNSAPDKSGLPSDRFSAERTGGSVSTLTIQRTQQEDSAVYLCASRYPGQVNYGYTFGSGTRLTVV.

The rearrangement links TRBV19 to TRBJ2-2; D might be TRBD1 (6 bases). The V and J ends lost 9 bases and 4 bases respectively, with 15 bases between them. The germline gives CDR1 LNHDA, CDR2 SQIVND (reference sequence). This CDR3 spans 14 amino acids. In DNA, the CDR3 is TGTGCCAGCAAGACTGGACAGTTCACCGGGGAGCTGTTTTTT. This gives the protein CASKTGQFTGELFF.

V gene TRBV2 combines with J gene TRBJ2-7; 11 bases fit TRBD1. The CDR3 contains 14 residues. Per germline, CDR1 SNHLY and CDR2 FYNNEI. Germline trimming cut 8 bases from V and 2 bases from J; bases unmatched to any gene: 5. CDR3 sequence: CASRGQGATYEQYF. The DNA for the CDR3 is TGTGCCAGCCGCGGACAGGGGGCGACCTACGAGCAGTACTTC.

CDR3 region: CASSLEGQAYEQYF. DNA for the CDR3: TGTGCCAGCAGCTTAGAGGGACAGGCTTACGAGCAGTACTTC. The V gene is TRBV11-2, the J gene TRBJ2-7, with 8 bases fitting TRBD1. The junction had 2 bases not matched to a gene; V was cut back by 0 bases and J by 4 bases. The V gene's germline CDR1 is SGHAT and CDR2 FQNNGV. The CDR3 covers 14 residues.

The chain joins TRBV29-1 to TRBJ1-3; 7 bases fit TRBD1. Germline CDR1 and CDR2: SQVTM and ANQGSEA. The length of the CDR3 is 12 residues. Unmatched junction bases numbered 0, after V lost 4 bases and J lost 3 bases. CDR3 bases: TGCAGCGTTGGACAGGGTGGAAACACCATATATTTT. Translation gives CSVGQGGNTIYF.

J is TRBJ2-7 and V is TRBV6-1; TRBD1 matches 12 bases. The germline gives CDR1 MNHNS, CDR2 SASEGT. The CDR3 is made up of 14 amino acids. V lost 9 bases, J lost 2 bases, and 5 bases stayed unmatched. CDR3 loop: CASGDRGRTYEQYF. CDR3 DNA: TGTGCCAGTGGGGACAGGGGGCGAACCTACGAGCAGTACTTC.

This clone was seen once. The chain recombines TRBV5-4 with TRBJ1-1, with D possibly matching TRBD1 (6 bases). V lost 0 bases and J lost 2, with 11 bases in between. CDR1 is SGHNT, CDR2 YYREEE, per germline (reference sequence). The CDR3 covers 15 residues. The CDR3 reads CASSLVGGFNTEAFF. The CDR3 region has the DNA TGTGCCAGCAGCTTGGTAGGGGGTTTTAACACTGAAGCTTTCTTT. Supplemented by reference TRBV5-4 and TRBJ1-1, the full variable domain reads ETGVTQSPTHLIKTRGQQVTLRCSSQSGHNTVSWYQQALGQGPQFIFQYYREEENGRGNFPPRFSGLQFPNYSSELNVNALELDDSALYLCASSLVGGFNTEAFFGQGTRLTVV.

The chain has TRBV10-3 and TRBJ2-7; 12 bases fit TRBD2. This CDR3 spans 14 amino acids. The V gene end was trimmed by 8 bases and the J gene end by 6 bases; junction bases not matched to a gene: 8. Germline lookup yields CDR1 ENHRY and CDR2 SYGVKD. DNA for the CDR3: TGTGCCATCGCACTAGCGGGAGGCCCCAGCGAGCAGTACTTC. Translation: CAIALAGGPSEQYF.

The gene calls are TRBV28 and TRBJ1-5; 7 positions match TRBD1. Germline V gene data show CDR1 as MDHEN and CDR2 as SYDVKM. V shed 6 bases, J shed 12 bases, and the junction held 11 bases outside the gene matches. The CDR3 length is 13 residues. CDR3: CASRGPYRGHQHF. The CDR3 nucleotides read TGTGCCAGCAGGGGCCCGTACAGGGGACACCAGCATTTT. The full variable domain, in which reference TRBV28 and TRBJ1-5 provide the parts outside the CDR3, is DVKVTQSSRYLVKRTGEKVFLECVQDMDHENMFWYRQDPGLGLRLIYFSYDVKMKEKGDIPEGYSVSREKKERFSLILESASTNQTSMYLCASRGPYRGHQHFGDGTRLSIL.

The J gene is TRBJ2-1, the V gene TRBV10-3, with TRBD1 as a possible D gene (7 bases). V lost 3 bases and J 4 bases, leaving 19 bases between the germline ends. This CDR3 has 17 residues. Germline lookup yields CDR1 ENHRY and CDR2 SYGVKD. CDR3 amino acids: CAISDSVRQGGYNEQFF. The CDR3 nucleotides are TGTGCCATCAGTGACTCCGTTCGGCAGGGGGGTTACAATGAGCAGTTCTTC.

This chain uses TRBV6-5 with TRBJ1-2; D might be TRBD1 (6 bases). Germline V gives CDR1 MNHEY, CDR2 SVGAGI. This CDR3 is built from 11 residues. Between the trimmed V and J ends, which lost 10 bases and 6 bases, there was a span of 12 bases. The CDR3 is CATRDMDGYTF. CDR3 in DNA: TGTGCCACGAGGGACATGGATGGCTACACCTTC.